The clone carrying this T cell receptor (beta chain) is called medium-sized based on its frequency. Its antigen is not identified. This sample is drawn from a study of T cells in severe cutaneous drug reactions. Libraries were made by iRepertoire multiplex PCR with TCR subtype-specific primers for bulk and single-cell sequencing. TCRdb re-analyzed the multiplex PCR reads; it lists each CDR3 protein once, without DNA. Recorded for this sample: almost 5,500 distinct CDR3 sequences. The CDR3 runs 15 residues. Germline assignment: CDR1 LNHDA and CDR2 SQIVND (reference sequence). The patients sequenced had a carbamazepine-induced Stevens-Johnson syndrome or toxic epidermal necrolysis reaction. Study outcomes and limitations: A public TCRbeta CDR3 appeared in all seven CBZ-SJS/TEN blister samples, averaging roughly 14%.

Specimen: PBMCs. The chain is built from TRBV19 and TRBJ1-5; the D call from TCRdb, TRBD1, cannot be confirmed without DNA. This clonotype was sampled from a human donor with a severe cutaneous adverse drug reaction. The CDR3 reads CASSIVGQSGQPQHF.